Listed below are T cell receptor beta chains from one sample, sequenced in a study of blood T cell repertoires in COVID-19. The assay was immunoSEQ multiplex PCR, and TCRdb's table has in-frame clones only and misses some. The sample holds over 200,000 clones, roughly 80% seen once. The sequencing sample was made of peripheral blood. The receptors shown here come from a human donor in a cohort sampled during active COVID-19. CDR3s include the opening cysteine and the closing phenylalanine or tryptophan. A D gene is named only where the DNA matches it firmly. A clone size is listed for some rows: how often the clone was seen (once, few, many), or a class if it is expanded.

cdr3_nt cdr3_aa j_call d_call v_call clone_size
TGTGCCAGCTCACCACGGCAGGGGAGCACAGATACGCAGTATTTT CASSPRQGSTDTQYF TRBJ2-3 NA TRBV18 once
TGTGCCAGCAGCGCGGAGGGTTCCGGGAGAGGAGCAGATACGCAGTATTTT CASSAEGSGRGADTQYF TRBJ2-3 NA TRBV9 NA
TGTGCCAGCAGTTATGACAGGGGGCCCTCCTACGAGCAGTACTTC CASSYDRGPSYEQYF TRBJ2-7 TRBD1 TRBV6-5 NA
TGTGCCAGCAGCTCTGCATGGGGGGGAGACGAGCAGTACTTC CASSSAWGGDEQYF TRBJ2-7 TRBD2 TRBV7-9 NA
TGTGCCAGCAGTGGGGGAAGCGGGAGTGGGGATGAGCAGTTCTTC CASSGGSGSGDEQFF TRBJ2-1 TRBD2 TRBV2 NA
TGTGCCACCAGCAGGGGACAGGGGAGGGAGCAGTACTTC CATSRGQGREQYF TRBJ2-7 TRBD1 TRBV15 NA
TGCGCCAGCAGCCAAGATATAACAGGGGGCAACGAGCAGTACTTC CASSQDITGGNEQYF TRBJ2-7 TRBD1 TRBV4-1 NA
TGCGCCAGCAGCCCGGCCCCCGGGACAGCAAATAATTCACCCCTCCACTTT CASSPAPGTANNSPLHF TRBJ1-6 TRBD1 TRBV4-3 NA
TGTGCCAGCAGGGGTATCGGGGGTTTGTCACCCCTCCACTTT CASRGIGGLSPLHF TRBJ1-6 NA TRBV28 few
TGCGCCAGCTCGGGATGGAATGGCTACACCTTC CASSGWNGYTF TRBJ1-2 NA TRBV5-1 few
TGTGCCAGCAGCTTAGCGGACAGGGAGGGGATCGAGCAGTACTTC CASSLADREGIEQYF TRBJ2-7 NA TRBV7-2 NA
TGTGCCATCAGTGGGACAGGGTCCCTCAATCAGCCCCAGCATTTT CAISGTGSLNQPQHF TRBJ1-5 TRBD1 TRBV10-3 NA
TGTGCCAGCAGCATCGGATCAGGGGGCTCGAACACTGAAGCTTTCTTT CASSIGSGGSNTEAFF TRBJ1-1 TRBD1 TRBV9 NA
TGTGCCAGCAGCTTAGGCCGGGACAGGGTCCAGTACTTC CASSLGRDRVQYF TRBJ2-7 TRBD1 TRBV11-3 NA
TGTGCCACCAGTGATCCAGCGGGGGCTAGCGGGAGGGCCCAGTACAATGAGCAGTTCTTC CATSDPAGASGRAQYNEQFF TRBJ2-1 TRBD2 TRBV24-1 few
TGTGCCAGCAGCAGGGTTAAGGGTCGGGACAGGGGGTCGAGAGGCGGAAACACCATATATTTT CASSRVKGRDRGSRGGNTIYF TRBJ1-3 NA TRBV21-1 NA
TGTGCCAGCAGCCAAGAAGGAGGTTACAACTATGGCTACACCTTC CASSQEGGYNYGYTF TRBJ1-2 NA TRBV3-1/TRBV3-2 NA
TGTGCCAGCAGCCGGACATCTTCACCCTATGGCTACACCTTC CASSRTSSPYGYTF TRBJ1-2 NA TRBV28 NA
TGCGCCAGCAGCTTATCAGGGGGTTACTCTGGAAACACCATATATTTT CASSLSGGYSGNTIYF TRBJ1-3 TRBD1 TRBV5-1 few
TGCGCCAGCAGCTTGAGGGGTGGAAACACTGAAGCTTTCTTT CASSLRGGNTEAFF TRBJ1-1 NA TRBV5-1 NA
TGTGCCAGTAGTATAAGGGGTCAAAGAGCGGGAGGTGAGACCCAGTACTTC CASSIRGQRAGGETQYF TRBJ2-5 TRBD2 TRBV19 NA
TGTGCCAGTAGAATTCCGGGACAGGGTTACAATGAGCAGTTCTTC CASRIPGQGYNEQFF TRBJ2-1 TRBD1 TRBV19 NA
TGCAGCGTTTCGGGGTGGACAGGGGATCCCTACGAGCAGTACTTC CSVSGWTGDPYEQYF TRBJ2-7 TRBD1 TRBV29-1 NA
TGTGCCAGCAGCCGAGGGACTATATCCTACGAGCAGTACTTC CASSRGTISYEQYF TRBJ2-7 TRBD2 TRBV6-2/TRBV6-3 NA
TGTGCCAGCAGTTACTCGCGGGAGGGCTCCTACAATGAGCAGTTCTTC CASSYSREGSYNEQFF TRBJ2-1 TRBD2 TRBV6-6 NA
TGCGCCAGCAGCTTTGACAGGGGAGGTTCACCCCTCCACTTT CASSFDRGGSPLHF TRBJ1-6 TRBD1 TRBV5-1 NA
TGCGCCAGCAGCCAAGATTCACCCTGGTTAGCGGGAGCGACAGATACGCAGTATTTT CASSQDSPWLAGATDTQYF TRBJ2-3 TRBD2 TRBV4-3 NA
TGTGCCAGCAGCCCCTTGGGTCTAGCGGCATCCGAGCAGTACTTC CASSPLGLAASEQYF TRBJ2-7 TRBD2 TRBV9 NA
TGTGCCAGCAGCCTGGACGGTGGGAGGGGTTTCGACGAGCAGTACTTC CASSLDGGRGFDEQYF TRBJ2-7 TRBD2 TRBV9 NA
TGCAGCGTTGGGATTGGAGGGACCGGGGAGCTGTTTTTT CSVGIGGTGELFF TRBJ2-2 NA TRBV29-1 NA
TGCGCCAGCAGCTTGGCCAGGGGAATTAAGTATTCACCCCTCCACTTT CASSLARGIKYSPLHF TRBJ1-6 NA TRBV5-1 NA
TGTGCCAGCAGTTTAATGACTAGCGGCTACCAAGAGACCCAGTACTTC CASSLMTSGYQETQYF TRBJ2-5 TRBD2 TRBV28 NA
TGCGCCAGCAGCTCGAAGGGACAGATATCCTACAATGAGCAGTTCTTC CASSSKGQISYNEQFF TRBJ2-1 TRBD1 TRBV5-1 NA
TGTGCCAGCAGCTCGGGACAGAAGAACACTGAAGCTTTCTTT CASSSGQKNTEAFF TRBJ1-1 TRBD1 TRBV11-3 NA
TGCGCCAGCAGCTTAGACACGAACTATGGCTACACCTTC CASSLDTNYGYTF TRBJ1-2 NA TRBV5-1 NA
TGTGCCAGCTCACTGCAGGGGAGCACAGATACGCAGTATTTT CASSLQGSTDTQYF TRBJ2-3 NA TRBV18 NA
TGTGCCAGCAGCTCGACAGTTATCTCTGGGGCCAACGTCCTGACTTTC CASSSTVISGANVLTF TRBJ2-6 NA TRBV7-3 NA
TGTGCCAGCAGCCTGACTAGGACGTCCTACGAGCAGTACTTC CASSLTRTSYEQYF TRBJ2-7 NA TRBV11-2 NA
TGTGCCAGCCAAGGGCGGGGCTATGGCTACACCTTC CASQGRGYGYTF TRBJ1-2 NA TRBV28 NA
TGTGCCAGCAGCCCGCGGGGGGGCGTGGGACCCATGGAGCAGTACTTC CASSPRGGVGPMEQYF TRBJ2-7 TRBD2 TRBV7-2 NA
TGCGCCAGCAGCTTGGGTGGAGGCGGGGCGGAGACCCAGTACTTC CASSLGGGGAETQYF TRBJ2-5 NA TRBV5-1 NA
TGTGCCAGCAACGGGAACACCGGGGAGCTGTTTTTT CASNGNTGELFF TRBJ2-2 NA TRBV28 NA
TGTGCCAGCAGTTCCATCTCCTACGAGCAGTACTTC CASSSISYEQYF TRBJ2-7 NA TRBV28 NA
TGTGCCAGCTCACCACGACTTGTAGCTTTTGGCACAGATACGCAGTATTTT CASSPRLVAFGTDTQYF TRBJ2-3 NA TRBV18 few
TGCGCCAGCAGTCAAACAGGGCCAGGTGGCTACACCTTC CASSQTGPGGYTF TRBJ1-2 NA TRBV4-3 once
TGTGCCAGCAGCTTAGGCCGACACTACGAGCAGTACTTC CASSLGRHYEQYF TRBJ2-7 NA TRBV7-9 NA
TGTGCCAGCAGCTTAGCCCCTCTAGCGGGAGTTGATGAGCAGTTCTTC CASSLAPLAGVDEQFF TRBJ2-1 TRBD2 TRBV11-3 NA
TGTGCCAGCAGCTTAGCGCTCCGTGACAGGGACGGCTACACCTTC CASSLALRDRDGYTF TRBJ1-2 TRBD1 TRBV7-8 NA
TGTGCCAGCAGCCAACGGACTAGCGGGATAACAGATACGCAGTATTTT CASSQRTSGITDTQYF TRBJ2-3 TRBD2 TRBV9 NA
TGTGCCAGCAGTTCACGGGACAGGGGGGGTACTGAAGCTTTCTTT CASSSRDRGGTEAFF TRBJ1-1 TRBD1 TRBV6-5 NA
TGTGCCAGCAGCCGCTCCCTGAAGGTTTCTGGGACAGGGGAAAAACTGTTTTTT CASSRSLKVSGTGEKLFF TRBJ1-4 TRBD1 TRBV3-1/TRBV3-2 NA
TGTGCCAGCAGTGAGGGCGGGAGCAATGAGCAGTTCTTC CASSEGGSNEQFF TRBJ2-1 TRBD2 TRBV6-4 few
TGTGCCAGCAGTTCCATTAGCGGGAGAAGAATCAACGAGCAGTACTTC CASSSISGRRINEQYF TRBJ2-7 TRBD2 TRBV28 NA
TGTGCCAGCAGTTACGGGCAGGGGACTGAAGCTTTCTTT CASSYGQGTEAFF TRBJ1-1 NA TRBV6-6 NA
TGTGCCAGCAGCTTACGGGGGGGGAAAGAGACCCAGTACTTC CASSLRGGKETQYF TRBJ2-5 TRBD2 TRBV7-2 NA
TGTGCCATCAGTGTAAGAGACAGCCAACTATCGGCTGAAGCTTTCTTT CAISVRDSQLSAEAFF TRBJ1-1 NA TRBV10-3 once
TGTGCCAGCTCACCGCGTACAGGACAGACAACTGAAGCTTTCTTT CASSPRTGQTTEAFF TRBJ1-1 NA TRBV18 NA
TGTGCCACCAGCAGAGAGACTAGCTTCACCGGGGAGCTGTTTTTT CATSRETSFTGELFF TRBJ2-2 TRBD2 TRBV15 NA
TGTGCCAGCAGTGACAGCGTCTCGCATCAGCCCCAGCATTTT CASSDSVSHQPQHF TRBJ1-5 NA TRBV6-9 NA